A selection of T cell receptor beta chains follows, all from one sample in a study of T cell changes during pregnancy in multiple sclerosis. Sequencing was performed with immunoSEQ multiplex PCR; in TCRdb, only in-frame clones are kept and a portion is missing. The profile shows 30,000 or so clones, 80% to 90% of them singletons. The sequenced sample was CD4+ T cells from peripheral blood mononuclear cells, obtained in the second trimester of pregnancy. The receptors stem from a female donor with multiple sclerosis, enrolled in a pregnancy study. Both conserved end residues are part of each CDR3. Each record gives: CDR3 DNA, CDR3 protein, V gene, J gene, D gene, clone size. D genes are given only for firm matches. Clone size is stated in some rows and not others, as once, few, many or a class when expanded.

CDR3 DNA: TGTGCCAGCAGTGCTTCCAGGGCTCCGAACACCGGGGAGCTGTTTTTT; CDR3 protein: CASSASRAPNTGELFF; V gene: TRBV2; J gene: TRBJ2-2; D gene: -; clone size: -
CDR3 DNA: TGTGCCAGCAGCGTTGACCCTAGCGGGAACAATGAGCAGTTCTTC; CDR3 protein: CASSVDPSGNNEQFF; V gene: TRBV9; J gene: TRBJ2-1; D gene: TRBD2; clone size: -
CDR3 DNA: TGTGCCAGCAAGACAGGGCTGACCTATGGCTACACCTTC; CDR3 protein: CASKTGLTYGYTF; V gene: TRBV2; J gene: TRBJ1-2; D gene: TRBD1; clone size: few
CDR3 DNA: TGTGCCAGCAGCTCTGTTAATCGACAGGGTGAAGCTTTCTTT; CDR3 protein: CASSSVNRQGEAFF; V gene: TRBV7-9; J gene: TRBJ1-1; D gene: TRBD1; clone size: -
CDR3 DNA: TGTGCCAGCAGCTTCGGACACTCTGGGGCCAACGTCCTGACTTTC; CDR3 protein: CASSFGHSGANVLTF; V gene: TRBV11-2; J gene: TRBJ2-6; D gene: -; clone size: -
CDR3 DNA: TGTGCCAGCAGCCCGACAGAGCGTGGCACTGAAGCTTTCTTT; CDR3 protein: CASSPTERGTEAFF; V gene: TRBV6-6; J gene: TRBJ1-1; D gene: -; clone size: -
CDR3 DNA: TGCGCCAGCAGCAGGACTAGCGGGGGGGCAGTATCCTACAATGAGCAGTTCTTC; CDR3 protein: CASSRTSGGAVSYNEQFF; V gene: TRBV5-1; J gene: TRBJ2-1; D gene: TRBD2; clone size: -
CDR3 DNA: TGTGCCAGCAGCCAATTTCAGGGGGCGGTCACTGAAGCTTTCTTT; CDR3 protein: CASSQFQGAVTEAFF; V gene: TRBV7-9; J gene: TRBJ1-1; D gene: TRBD1; clone size: few
CDR3 DNA: TGTGCCAGCAGTGGGGGTAGCGGAGCATACAATGAGCAGTTCTTC; CDR3 protein: CASSGGSGAYNEQFF; V gene: TRBV9; J gene: TRBJ2-1; D gene: -; clone size: -
CDR3 DNA: TGTGCCAGCAGTTACTCGAGGGTATACAATGAGCAGTTCTTC; CDR3 protein: CASSYSRVYNEQFF; V gene: TRBV6-5; J gene: TRBJ2-1; D gene: -; clone size: -